This TCR beta chain was retrieved from a study of T cells in Graves' hyperthyroidism and ophthalmopathy (dated by TCRdb to between 2019 and 2020). Regarding the study in general: Peripheral blood samples were taken at initial diagnosis, before any treatment was given. TCR V-J signatures able to tell the groups apart were searched for in a discovery cohort of approximately 95 patients, of whom over 40 had Graves' ophthalmopathy and 57 had stable Graves' hyperthyroidism. Whether ophthalmopathy could be predicted prospectively was tested in an independent validation cohort made up of 18 to 20 hyperthyroidism patients plus 17 patients who later progressed to ophthalmopathy. The 85 to 100 discovery patients were divided at random into training and test sets in a 7:3 ratio. In addition, the study compared T-cell repertoires in thyroid tissue and in blood from about 6 Graves' hyperthyroidism patients. After sampling, hyperthyroidism patients received methimazole starting at 30 mg daily, and ophthalmopathy patients received high-dose intravenous methylprednisolone. The paper describes TCR Vbeta CDR3 sequencing of more than 120 peripheral blood samples, made up of 43 ophthalmopathy patients, more than 70 hyperthyroidism patients and some 17 progressor patients.

Amplification of TCR beta CDR3 regions was carried out from RNA transcripts. For the first round of RT-PCR on the TCR CDR3, the HTBI primer set was used together with the Qiagen OneStep RT-PCR kit. The libraries were constructed in a second round of multiplex PCR and then size-selected and purified. Paired-end sequencing of the libraries was performed with 100 bp reads on an Illumina HiSeq2000. The original methods were these. SOAPnuke was used to process the raw data, with reads discarded if the reads contained adapters or uncalled bases, had a mean Phred below 15, or lacked an exact constant-primer or identifier match. High-quality paired reads were merged using COPE v1.2.5, and each unique nucleotide sequence was defined as a clonotype. MiTCR v1.1 was used to align the clonotypes against IMGT TRBV, TRBD and TRBJ reference segments. Only V-J combinations with frequency above 0.0001, covering about 99% of repertoires, were analysed. The TCS score was defined as the ratio of F50 (clonal expansion) to E x V (chaos), calculated using BLOSUM62-based TCRdist between CDR3 peptides within each V-J. Welch's t-statistics and random forest reduced just over 500 V-J features to 10 to 15, which were used in a naive Bayes classifier (R e1071). TCRdb applied fastp at Q25 and MiXCR to the public reads, then kept only in-frame beta chains. Each record represents a unique CDR3 protein, reported with the most common genes and DNA among its rows. Clone size and V and J calls follow TCRdb, not the original study. The sample table records 650,000 to 700,000 distinct CDR3 sequences; 17% of these occur just once. Around 15% of the sample is in the top ten clones.

This clonotype was seen repeatedly, ten times or more. The antigen this receptor binds is unknown. No base quality values were provided; no much bigger clone lies one nucleotide off. The CDR3 runs 15 residues from the cysteine to the phenylalanine. Only the CDR3 part of the read is kept: 45 bases, read in frame from the first base. CDR1 and CDR2, per the germline V gene, are MDHEN and SYDVKM. The germline V end is reduced by 6 bases and the J end by 3 bases; junction bases left unmatched: 8. General findings and caveats noted by the study authors: Most expanded thyroid clonotypes (frequency above 0.001) were also found in blood, which suggests that blood repertoires may mirror thyroid immune responses. During validation, the model predicted progression to ophthalmopathy a median of approximately six months ahead of onset, with approximately 70% sensitivity and around 73% specificity. Sample size was not statistically predetermined, and blinding of investigators to group allocation was not performed. In cross-validation, a model built on a 13 V-J signature told ophthalmopathy apart from stable hyperthyroidism with approximately 90% sensitivity and about 81% specificity, and in testing the same model reached 80%/75%.

A patient counted as having stable Graves' hyperthyroidism if no progression to ophthalmopathy occurred over 18 months of follow-up. Hyperthyroidism patients were aged 18 to 65 years and newly diagnosed, with disease duration of less than 2 months. The study excluded patients with uncontrolled infections, other autoimmune diseases, pregnancy or lactation. Diagnoses relied on clinical symptoms, serum thyroxine and TRAb, thyroid ultrasound and orbital computed tomography. PBMCs were isolated from 7.5 to 10 ml of fresh peripheral blood by Ficoll-Paque density gradient centrifugation. Total RNA was extracted using Trizol reagent, and RNA quality was assessed on an Agilent 2100 Bioanalyzer.

Rearrangement joined TRBV28 to TRBJ2-7; TRBD1 matches 10 bases in the middle. The TCR was taken from a man aged 50 to 59 with Graves' hyperthyroidism. The sequenced sample was blood. The CDR3 region: CASRTRGQGRYEQYF. The DNA sequence is as follows: TGTGCCAGCAGGACCCGGGGACAGGGGCGCTACGAGCAGTACTTC.